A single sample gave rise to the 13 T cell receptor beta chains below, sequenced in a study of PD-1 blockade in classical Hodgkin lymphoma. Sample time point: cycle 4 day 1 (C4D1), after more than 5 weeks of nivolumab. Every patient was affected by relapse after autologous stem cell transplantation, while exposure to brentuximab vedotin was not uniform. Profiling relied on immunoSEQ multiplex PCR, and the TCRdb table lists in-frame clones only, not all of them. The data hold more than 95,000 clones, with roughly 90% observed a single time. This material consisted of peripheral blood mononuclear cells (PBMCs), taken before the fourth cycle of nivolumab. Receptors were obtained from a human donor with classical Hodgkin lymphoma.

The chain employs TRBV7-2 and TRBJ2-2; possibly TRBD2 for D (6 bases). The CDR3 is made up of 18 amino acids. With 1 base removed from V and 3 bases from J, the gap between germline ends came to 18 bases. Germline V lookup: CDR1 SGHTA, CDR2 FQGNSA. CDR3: CASSLEGSPGLHTGELFF. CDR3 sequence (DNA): TGTGCCAGCAGCTTAGAAGGGAGTCCGGGACTCCACACCGGGGAGCTGTTTTTT.

CDR3 in amino acids: CASSLKVPYEQYF. In DNA, the CDR3 is TGTGCCAGCAGTTTAAAGGTCCCTTACGAGCAGTACTTC. The J gene is TRBJ2-7, the V gene TRBV28; the D is unclear. The CDR3 contains 13 residues. Germline V gives CDR1 MDHEN, CDR2 SYDVKM. Trimming removed 2 bases at V and 4 bases at J, with 9 bases between.

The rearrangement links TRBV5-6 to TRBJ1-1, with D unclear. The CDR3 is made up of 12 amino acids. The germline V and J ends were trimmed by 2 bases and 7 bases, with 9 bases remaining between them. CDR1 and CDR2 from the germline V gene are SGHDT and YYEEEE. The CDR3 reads CASSFEIGEAFF. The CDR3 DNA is TGTGCCAGCAGCTTTGAGATTGGTGAAGCTTTCTTT.

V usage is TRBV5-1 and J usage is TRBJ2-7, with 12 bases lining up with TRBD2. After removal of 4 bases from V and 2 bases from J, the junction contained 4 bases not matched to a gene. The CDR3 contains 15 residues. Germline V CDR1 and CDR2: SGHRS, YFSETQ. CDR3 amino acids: CASSAGLAGTYEQYF. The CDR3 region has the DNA TGCGCCAGCAGCGCCGGACTAGCGGGAACCTACGAGCAGTACTTC.

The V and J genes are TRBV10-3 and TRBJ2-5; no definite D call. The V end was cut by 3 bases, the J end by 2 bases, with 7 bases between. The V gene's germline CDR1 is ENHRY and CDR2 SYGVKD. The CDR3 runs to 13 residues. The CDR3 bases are TGTGCCATCAGTGAATCTTCTCAAGAGACCCAGTACTTC. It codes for CAISESSQETQYF.

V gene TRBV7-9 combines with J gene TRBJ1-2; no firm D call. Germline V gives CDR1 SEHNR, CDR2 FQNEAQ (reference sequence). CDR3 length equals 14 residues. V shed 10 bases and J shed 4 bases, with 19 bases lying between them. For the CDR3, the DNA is TGTGCCACTCCACAACCCGGGAAATTCTATGGCTACACCTTC. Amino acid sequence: CATPQPGKFYGYTF. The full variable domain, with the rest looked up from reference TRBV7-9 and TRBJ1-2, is DTGVSQNPRHKITKRGQNVTFRCDPISEHNRLYWYRQTLGQGPEFLTYFQNEAQLEKSRLLSDRFSAERPKGSFSTLEIQRTEQGDSAMYLCATPQPGKFYGYTFGSGTRLTVV.

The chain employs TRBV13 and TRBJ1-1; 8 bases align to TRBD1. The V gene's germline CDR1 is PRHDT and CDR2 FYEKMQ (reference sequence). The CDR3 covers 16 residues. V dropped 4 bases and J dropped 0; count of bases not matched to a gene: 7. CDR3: CASSSRRTGMNTEAFF. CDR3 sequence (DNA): TGTGCCAGCAGCTCGAGAAGGACAGGGATGAACACTGAAGCTTTCTTT. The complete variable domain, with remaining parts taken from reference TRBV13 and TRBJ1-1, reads AAGVIQSPRHLIKEKRETATLKCYPIPRHDTVYWYQQGPGQDPQFLISFYEKMQSDKGSIPDRFSAQQFSDYHSELNMSSLELGDSALYFCASSSRRTGMNTEAFFGQGTRLTVV.

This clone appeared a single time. CDR3 amino acids: CATRLGGNTGELFF. CDR3 in DNA: TGTGCCACCCGCCTGGGAGGGAACACCGGGGAGCTGTTTTTT. The rearrangement uses TRBV2 and TRBJ2-2, with a possible D match to TRBD2 (6 bases). V lost 10 bases and J 1 base, leaving 13 bases between the germline ends. The germline gives CDR1 SNHLY, CDR2 FYNNEI. This CDR3 contains 14 residues.

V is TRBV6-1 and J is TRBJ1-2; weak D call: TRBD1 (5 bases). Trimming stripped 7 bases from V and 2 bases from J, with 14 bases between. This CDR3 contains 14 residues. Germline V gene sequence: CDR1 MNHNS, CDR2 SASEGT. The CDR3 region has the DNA TGTGCCAGCATGACGGAGGGGCGGAACTATGGCTACACCTTC. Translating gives CASMTEGRNYGYTF.

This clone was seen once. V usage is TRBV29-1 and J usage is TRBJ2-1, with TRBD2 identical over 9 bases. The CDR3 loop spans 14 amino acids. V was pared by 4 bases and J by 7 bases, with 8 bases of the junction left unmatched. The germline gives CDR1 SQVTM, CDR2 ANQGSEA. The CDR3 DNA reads TGCAGCGTTGGTGGTGGCGGGAGGGGGAATGAGCAGTTCTTC. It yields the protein CSVGGGGRGNEQFF.

Here the CDR3 reads CASSQATGSGNTIYF. The CDR3 DNA reads as TGCGCCAGCAGCCAAGCCACAGGGTCTGGAAACACCATATATTTT. V usage is TRBV4-1 and J usage is TRBJ1-3, with D tentatively TRBD1 (6 bases). This CDR3 is 15 amino acids long. Trimming cost V 1 base and J 1 base, with 8 bases left between them. The germline gives CDR1 MGHRA, CDR2 YSYEKL.

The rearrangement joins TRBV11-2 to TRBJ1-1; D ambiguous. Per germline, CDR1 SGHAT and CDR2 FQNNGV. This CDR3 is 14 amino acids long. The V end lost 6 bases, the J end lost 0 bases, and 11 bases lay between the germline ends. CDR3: CASSSPGLNTEAFF. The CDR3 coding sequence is TGTGCCAGCAGTAGCCCTGGGCTGAACACTGAAGCTTTCTTT.

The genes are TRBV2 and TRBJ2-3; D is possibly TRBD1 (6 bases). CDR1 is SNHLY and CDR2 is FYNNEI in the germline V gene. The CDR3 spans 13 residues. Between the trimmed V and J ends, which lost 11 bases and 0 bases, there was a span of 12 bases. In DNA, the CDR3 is TGTGCCGCCCGAGGGGGAAGCACAGATACGCAGTATTTT. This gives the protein CAARGGSTDTQYF.